One T cell receptor beta chain is described in this entry. These data belong to a study of Ad26.COV2.S vaccination and SARS-CoV-2 variants. The treatment is: 19 received Ad26.COV2.S at low or high dose, single or two shots; about five received placebo; per-sample allocation not given. The investigators took samples on day 63 after the first vaccine or placebo injection. Clones were sequenced by immunoSEQ multiplex PCR, and TCRdb holds only the in-frame ones, with some missing. The sample contains approximately 250,000 clones, 87% of which appear only once. The sample here was peripheral blood, taken in a trial of Ad26.COV2.S vaccine versus placebo. The TCR originated in a person between 18 and 59 years old who received the Ad26.COV2.S COVID-19 vaccine or a placebo.

The CDR3 sequence: CASSPGLAGFYNEQFF. The CDR3 DNA is TGTGCCAGCTCACCCGGACTAGCGGGGTTCTACAATGAGCAGTTCTTC. The chain joins TRBV18 to TRBJ2-1; the match to TRBD2 covers 12 bases. The CDR3 is 16 amino acids. Germline V gene sequence: CDR1 KGHSH, CDR2 LQKENI. Trimming at V came to 3 bases and at J to 3 bases, leaving 3 bases not matched to a gene.